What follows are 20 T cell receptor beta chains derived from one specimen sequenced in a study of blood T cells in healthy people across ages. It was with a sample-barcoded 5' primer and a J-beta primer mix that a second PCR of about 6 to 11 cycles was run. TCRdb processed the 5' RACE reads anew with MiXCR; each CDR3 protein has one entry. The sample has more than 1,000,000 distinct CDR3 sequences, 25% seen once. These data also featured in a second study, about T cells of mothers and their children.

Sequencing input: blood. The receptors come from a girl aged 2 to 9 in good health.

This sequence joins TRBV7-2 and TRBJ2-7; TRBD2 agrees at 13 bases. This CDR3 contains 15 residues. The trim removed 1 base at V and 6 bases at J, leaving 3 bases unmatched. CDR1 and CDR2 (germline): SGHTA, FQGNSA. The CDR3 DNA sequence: TGTGCCAGCAGCTTAGGGGGACTAGCGGGGCTCGAGCAGTACTTC. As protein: CASSLGGLAGLEQYF.

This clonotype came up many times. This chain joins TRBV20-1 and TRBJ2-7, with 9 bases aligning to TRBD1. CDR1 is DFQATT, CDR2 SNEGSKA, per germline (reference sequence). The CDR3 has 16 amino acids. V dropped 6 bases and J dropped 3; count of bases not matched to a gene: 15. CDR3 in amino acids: CSAPNSGTGSLYEQYF. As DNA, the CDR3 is TGCAGTGCCCCCAATTCCGGGACAGGGAGTCTCTACGAGCAGTACTTC.

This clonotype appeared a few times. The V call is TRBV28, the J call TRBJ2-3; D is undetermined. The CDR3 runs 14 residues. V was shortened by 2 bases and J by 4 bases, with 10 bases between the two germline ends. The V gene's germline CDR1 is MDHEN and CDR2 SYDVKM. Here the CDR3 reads CASSLNLPPDTQYF. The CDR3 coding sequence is TGTGCCAGCAGTTTAAACCTCCCGCCAGATACGCAGTATTTT.

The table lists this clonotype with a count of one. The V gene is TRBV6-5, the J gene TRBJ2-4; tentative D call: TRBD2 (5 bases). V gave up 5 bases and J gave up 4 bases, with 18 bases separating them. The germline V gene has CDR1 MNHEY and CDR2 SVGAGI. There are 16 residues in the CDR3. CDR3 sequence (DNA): TGTGCCAGCAGTCCACATAAAGCGGAAAAGAAAAACATTCAGTACTTC. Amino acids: CASSPHKAEKKNIQYF.

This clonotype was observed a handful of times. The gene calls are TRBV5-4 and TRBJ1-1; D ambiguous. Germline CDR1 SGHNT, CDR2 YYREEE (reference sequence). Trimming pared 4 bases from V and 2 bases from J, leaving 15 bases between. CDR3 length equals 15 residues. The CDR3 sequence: CASSHELRPNTEAFF. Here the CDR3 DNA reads TGTGCCAGCAGCCACGAGTTACGACCAAACACTGAAGCTTTCTTT.

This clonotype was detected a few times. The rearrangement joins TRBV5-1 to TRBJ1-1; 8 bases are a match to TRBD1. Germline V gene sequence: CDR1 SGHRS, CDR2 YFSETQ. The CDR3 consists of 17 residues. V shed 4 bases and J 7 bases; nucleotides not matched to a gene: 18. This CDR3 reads CASSITIPNRGRNEAFF. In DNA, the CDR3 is TGCGCCAGCAGCATCACAATCCCTAACAGGGGGAGGAATGAAGCTTTCTTT.

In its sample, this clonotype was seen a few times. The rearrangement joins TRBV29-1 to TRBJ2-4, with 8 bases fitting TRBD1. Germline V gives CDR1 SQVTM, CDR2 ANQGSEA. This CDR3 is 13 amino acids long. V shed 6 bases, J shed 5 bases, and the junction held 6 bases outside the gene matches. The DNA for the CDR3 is TGCAGCGTCTCACCGACAGGGGAAAACATTCAGTACTTC. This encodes CSVSPTGENIQYF.

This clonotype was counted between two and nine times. In DNA, the CDR3 is TGTGCCAGCAGCTTAGGGACCTTAGGCAGGGAGACCCAGTACTTC. As protein: CASSLGTLGRETQYF. The chain couples TRBV7-6 to TRBJ2-5; D ambiguous. The CDR3 is 15 amino acids. Germline V gene lookup returns CDR1 SGHVS and CDR2 FNYEAQ. V gave up 1 base and J gave up 5 bases, with 14 bases separating them.

The CDR3 here is CASSIYRIPSYNEQFF. In DNA form, the CDR3 reads TGTGCCAGCAGCATTTACAGGATCCCATCCTACAATGAGCAGTTCTTC. This chain uses TRBV28 with TRBJ2-1; a weak D match, TRBD1 (5 bases). CDR3 size: 16 residues. Per germline, CDR1 MDHEN and CDR2 SYDVKM. V was clipped by 6 bases and J by 1 base, with 16 bases between them.

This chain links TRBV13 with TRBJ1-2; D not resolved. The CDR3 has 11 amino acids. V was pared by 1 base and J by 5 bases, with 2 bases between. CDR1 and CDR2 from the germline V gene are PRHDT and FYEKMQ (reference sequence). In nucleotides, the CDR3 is TGTGCCAGCAGCTTAGAATATGGCTACACCTTC. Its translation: CASSLEYGYTF.

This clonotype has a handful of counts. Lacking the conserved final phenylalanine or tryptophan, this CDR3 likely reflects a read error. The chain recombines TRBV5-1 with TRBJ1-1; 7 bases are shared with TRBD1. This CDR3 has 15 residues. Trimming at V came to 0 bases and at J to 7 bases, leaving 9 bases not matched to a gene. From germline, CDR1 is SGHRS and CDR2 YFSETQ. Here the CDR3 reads CASSLGQGTLIEAFS. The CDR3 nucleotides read TGCGCCAGCAGCTTGGGACAGGGAACCCTAATTGAAGCTTTCTCT.

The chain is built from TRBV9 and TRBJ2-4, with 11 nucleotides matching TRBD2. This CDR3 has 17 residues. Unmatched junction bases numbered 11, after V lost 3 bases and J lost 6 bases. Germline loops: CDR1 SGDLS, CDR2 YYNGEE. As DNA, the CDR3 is TGTGCCAGCAGCGCCTCCCCGGGACTAGCGGCAGCAAACATTCAGTACTTC. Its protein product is CASSASPGLAAANIQYF.

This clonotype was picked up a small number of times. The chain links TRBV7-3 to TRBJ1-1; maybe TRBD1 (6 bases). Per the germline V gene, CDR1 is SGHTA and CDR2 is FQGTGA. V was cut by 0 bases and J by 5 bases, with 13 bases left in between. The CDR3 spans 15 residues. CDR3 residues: CASSLTGAGRTEAFF. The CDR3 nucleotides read TGTGCCAGCAGCTTAACGGGGGCAGGGCGAACTGAAGCTTTCTTT.

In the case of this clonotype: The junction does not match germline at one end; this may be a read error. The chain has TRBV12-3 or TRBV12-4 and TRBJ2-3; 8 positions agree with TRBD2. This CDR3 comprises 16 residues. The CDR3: CANSLTSGGTTDTQYF. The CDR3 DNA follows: TGTGCCAACAGTTTAACGTCGGGGGGGACCACAGATACGCAGTATTTT.

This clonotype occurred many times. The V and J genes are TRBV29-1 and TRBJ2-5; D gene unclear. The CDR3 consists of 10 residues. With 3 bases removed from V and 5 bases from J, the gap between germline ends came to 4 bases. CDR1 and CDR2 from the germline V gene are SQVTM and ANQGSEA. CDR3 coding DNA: TGCAGCGTTGAGGCCGAGACCCAGTACTTC. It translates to CSVEAETQYF.

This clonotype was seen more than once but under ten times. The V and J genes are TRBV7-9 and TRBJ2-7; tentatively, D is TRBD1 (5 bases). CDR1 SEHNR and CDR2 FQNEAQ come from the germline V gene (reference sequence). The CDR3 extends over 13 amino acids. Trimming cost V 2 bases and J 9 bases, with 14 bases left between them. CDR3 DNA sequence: TGTGCCAGCAGCTTAACCCCCAGGGATCCGCAGTACTTC. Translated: CASSLTPRDPQYF.

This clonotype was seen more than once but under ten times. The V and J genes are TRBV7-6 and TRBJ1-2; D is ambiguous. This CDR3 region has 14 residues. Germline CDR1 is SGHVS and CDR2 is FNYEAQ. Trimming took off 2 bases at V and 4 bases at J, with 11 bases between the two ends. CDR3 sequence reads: CASSLKGDAYGYTF. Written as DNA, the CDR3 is TGTGCCAGCAGCTTAAAGGGAGATGCCTATGGCTACACCTTC.

The CDR3 region is CASSLVAPEGSAGANVLTF. CDR3 bases: TGTGCCAGCAGCTTAGTTGCACCCGAGGGATCGGCTGGGGCCAACGTCCTGACTTTC. The chain joins TRBV7-9 to TRBJ2-6; D might be TRBD2 (5 bases). Germline assignment: CDR1 SEHNR and CDR2 FQNEAQ (reference sequence). The CDR3 is 19 residues long. V shed 1 base and J shed 2 bases, with 18 bases lying between them.

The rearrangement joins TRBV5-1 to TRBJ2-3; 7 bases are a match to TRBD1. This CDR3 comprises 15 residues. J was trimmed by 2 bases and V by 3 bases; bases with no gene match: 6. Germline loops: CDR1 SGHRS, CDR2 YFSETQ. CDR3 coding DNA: TGCGCCAGCAGCTCACCGGGACAGCTCACAGATACGCAGTATTTT. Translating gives CASSSPGQLTDTQYF.

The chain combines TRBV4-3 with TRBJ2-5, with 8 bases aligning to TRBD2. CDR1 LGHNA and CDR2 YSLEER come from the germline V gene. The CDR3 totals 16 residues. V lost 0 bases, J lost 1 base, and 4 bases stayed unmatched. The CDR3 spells CASSQDPRGAQETQYF. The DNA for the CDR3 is TGCGCCAGCAGCCAAGATCCGCGGGGGGCCCAAGAGACCCAGTACTTC.